This is a list of T cell receptor beta chains from one sample in a study of shared clonotypes between healthy human individuals. The repertoire was sequenced with immunoSEQ multiplex PCR; TCRdb's copy has only in-frame clones and lacks some. The table lists about 2 million clones, about 94% of them singletons. Sequencing was carried out using naive CD8+ T cells sorted from blood. These receptors all stem from a man between 18 and 35 years old in good health. The CDR3 runs from the conserved cysteine through the conserved F or W. Fields, in order: D gene, V gene, J gene, clone size, CDR3 DNA, CDR3 protein. The D gene is left open where the match is weak. For some rows the clone size is stated as once, few or many, or as a class when expanded; others skip it.

d_gene: -
v_gene: TRBV7-9
j_gene: TRBJ2-3
abundance: -
CDR3nt: TGTGCCAGCAGCTCCCCGCAGCGCCTCACAGATACGCAGTATTTT
CDR3aa: CASSSPQRLTDTQYF

d_gene: TRBD1
v_gene: TRBV6-5
j_gene: TRBJ2-3
abundance: once
CDR3nt: TGTGCCAGCAGTTACTCCAGGGGGTTTAGCACAGATACGCAGTATTTT
CDR3aa: CASSYSRGFSTDTQYF

d_gene: -
v_gene: TRBV7-9
j_gene: TRBJ2-3
abundance: once
CDR3nt: TGTGCCAGCAGCTCCCGAGATACAGATACGCAGTATTTT
CDR3aa: CASSSRDTDTQYF

d_gene: -
v_gene: TRBV27
j_gene: TRBJ2-2
abundance: -
CDR3nt: TGTGCCAGCAGTTTATCGTCGAACACCGGGGAGCTGTTTTTT
CDR3aa: CASSLSSNTGELFF

d_gene: -
v_gene: TRBV14
j_gene: TRBJ2-2
abundance: -
CDR3nt: TGTGCCAGCAGCCCCGCCGGGGGATCGGAGCTGTTTTTT
CDR3aa: CASSPAGGSELFF

d_gene: TRBD1
v_gene: TRBV7-8
j_gene: TRBJ2-7
abundance: -
CDR3nt: TGTGCCAGCAGCTGGGACAGGGATTACGAGCAGTACTTC
CDR3aa: CASSWDRDYEQYF

d_gene: TRBD2
v_gene: TRBV27
j_gene: TRBJ2-1
abundance: -
CDR3nt: TGTGCCAGCAGTTTATATCCCCCGGGGGAGGGGTACAATGAGCAGTTCTTC
CDR3aa: CASSLYPPGEGYNEQFF

d_gene: TRBD2
v_gene: TRBV4-1
j_gene: TRBJ2-3
abundance: -
CDR3nt: TGCGCCAGCAGCCAGAGCGGGGGGCGAACAGATACGCAGTATTTT
CDR3aa: CASSQSGGRTDTQYF

d_gene: -
v_gene: TRBV18
j_gene: TRBJ2-7
abundance: -
CDR3nt: TGTGCCAGCTCACCTCAGGGGACCTACGAGCAGTACTTC
CDR3aa: CASSPQGTYEQYF

d_gene: -
v_gene: TRBV4-1
j_gene: TRBJ2-2
abundance: -
CDR3nt: TGCGCCAGCAGCCAAATATGGGGTCCGAACACCGGGGAGCTGTTTTTT
CDR3aa: CASSQIWGPNTGELFF

d_gene: -
v_gene: TRBV7-9
j_gene: TRBJ1-5
abundance: -
CDR3nt: TGTGCCAGCAGCTTACCGGCCAAAGGGGGACAGCCCCAGCATTTT
CDR3aa: CASSLPAKGGQPQHF

d_gene: TRBD2
v_gene: TRBV5-6
j_gene: TRBJ2-7
abundance: -
CDR3nt: TGTGCCAGCAGCGTGGGACTAGCGCTCTACGAGCAGTACTTC
CDR3aa: CASSVGLALYEQYF

d_gene: -
v_gene: TRBV4-2
j_gene: TRBJ1-4
abundance: -
CDR3nt: TGTGCCAGCAGCCAAGATGTAATCGAAAAACTGTTTTTT
CDR3aa: CASSQDVIEKLFF

d_gene: TRBD2
v_gene: TRBV6-5
j_gene: TRBJ2-7
abundance: -
CDR3nt: TGTGCCAGCAGACCCGGGACTAGCGGTTCCTACGAGCAGTACTTC
CDR3aa: CASRPGTSGSYEQYF

d_gene: -
v_gene: TRBV29-1
j_gene: TRBJ2-7
abundance: -
CDR3nt: TGCAGCGTTGTGGACAACTCCTACGAGCAGTACTTC
CDR3aa: CSVVDNSYEQYF

d_gene: -
v_gene: TRBV28
j_gene: TRBJ1-5
abundance: -
CDR3nt: TGTGCCAGCAGTAATCCAGGGTTAAATCAGCCCCAGCATTTT
CDR3aa: CASSNPGLNQPQHF

d_gene: TRBD2
v_gene: TRBV27
j_gene: TRBJ2-7
abundance: -
CDR3nt: TGTGCCAGCACCCCTCTTGGGGGGGGGACCTACGAGCAGTACTTC
CDR3aa: CASTPLGGGTYEQYF

d_gene: -
v_gene: TRBV5-6
j_gene: TRBJ2-1
abundance: -
CDR3nt: TGTGCCAGCAGCCCAGGGAATGAGCAGTTCTTC
CDR3aa: CASSPGNEQFF

d_gene: -
v_gene: TRBV30
j_gene: TRBJ1-6
abundance: -
CDR3nt: TGTGCCTGGGGGGCGACAGGTGGGGATTCACCCCTCCACTTT
CDR3aa: CAWGATGGDSPLHF

d_gene: -
v_gene: TRBV5-6
j_gene: TRBJ2-5
abundance: -
CDR3nt: TGTGCCAGCAGCTTTTCAAGTCAAGAGACCCAGTACTTC
CDR3aa: CASSFSSQETQYF

d_gene: -
v_gene: TRBV9
j_gene: TRBJ2-3
abundance: once
CDR3nt: TGTGCCAGCAGCGAGGGGACTTTGCTCACAGATACGCAGTATTTT
CDR3aa: CASSEGTLLTDTQYF

d_gene: TRBD2
v_gene: TRBV6-6
j_gene: TRBJ2-1
abundance: -
CDR3nt: TGTGCCAGCAGTTATTTCGGCGGGAGGGGGGGCAATGAGCAGTTCTTC
CDR3aa: CASSYFGGRGGNEQFF

d_gene: TRBD1
v_gene: TRBV29-1
j_gene: TRBJ2-5
abundance: -
CDR3nt: TGCAGCGTTTCCGACAGGGGGCTAGCAGAGACCCAGTACTTC
CDR3aa: CSVSDRGLAETQYF

d_gene: TRBD1
v_gene: TRBV19
j_gene: TRBJ1-1
abundance: once
CDR3nt: TGTGCCAGTAGGGTAGGGGGCTGGAACACTGAAGCTTTCTTT
CDR3aa: CASRVGGWNTEAFF

d_gene: -
v_gene: TRBV28
j_gene: TRBJ1-4
abundance: -
CDR3nt: TGTGCCAGCAGTTTTGAGGGTTCCACTGAAAAACTGTTTTTT
CDR3aa: CASSFEGSTEKLFF